This TCR beta chain was retrieved from a study of T cell repertoires in cytomegalovirus infection. MiXCR, run by TCRdb on the reads, gives a single entry per CDR3 protein. Of around 450,000 distinct CDR3 sequences in the sample, 11% were seen once. Trimming cost V 5 bases and J 0 bases, with 8 bases left between them. Germline V gene lookup returns CDR1 SGHRS and CDR2 YFSETQ. The CDR3 loop spans 13 amino acids. The source of this sequence is a human donor in good health (CMV status not recorded). Some clones in this sample may be carry-over from other donors' samples. This chain connects TRBV5-1 to TRBJ1-2; D remains ambiguous. What was sequenced was PBMCs. This CDR3 is CASSQEANYGYTF. CDR3 DNA sequence: TGCGCCAGCAGTCAGGAAGCTAACTATGGCTACACCTTC.